In this sample, the clone carrying this T cell receptor beta chain turned up many times. The sample belongs to a study of identical twins. Each CDR3 protein is one row after TCRdb ran MiXCR on the 5' RACE reads. The sample lists 350,000 to 600,000 distinct CDR3 sequences, over 12% seen once, with roughly 0.5% in the top ten. This CDR3 comprises 15 residues. With 4 bases clipped from V and 2 bases from J, the junction kept 6 bases outside the gene matches. The same data also went into a second study, on yellow fever vaccine responses in identical twins. That paper states: On the reported evidence, twins' vaccine T cell responses seemed partly convergent and partly personalized.

The chain carries TRBV12-3 or TRBV12-4 and TRBJ2-7; 9 positions match TRBD1. This receptor was obtained from a woman under 30 in good health. Sequencing was done on a sample of CD4+ T cells sorted from blood. The CDR3 DNA follows: TGTGCCAGCAGTTACACCGGGACAGGGACCTACGAGCAGTACTTC. This translates into CASSYTGTGTYEQYF.